This is a list of T cell receptor beta chains from one sample in a study of blood T cells in healthy people across ages. One entry per CDR3 protein results from TCRdb running MiXCR on the 5' RACE reads. In the table there are around 900,000 distinct CDR3 sequences, roughly 51% of which are singletons. Sequencing input: blood. Every receptor here comes from a woman aged 60-70 years in good health. CDR3s include the opening cysteine and the closing phenylalanine or tryptophan. The order of the fields is J gene, V gene, D gene, clone size, CDR3 DNA, CDR3 protein. The D gene is left open where the match is weak. The size entry is marked missing in some rows and otherwise reads once, few, many or a size class.

>TRBJ2-7|TRBV6-6|.|many
TGTGCCAGCAGTTTGACTGAGAGCTCCTACGAGCAGTACTTC
CASSLTESSYEQYF
>TRBJ1-2|TRBV3-1|TRBD1|.
TGTGCCAGCAGCCAACAGGGGGTGGTTGATGGCTACACCTTC
CASSQQGVVDGYTF
>TRBJ2-1|TRBV30|TRBD2|.
TGTGCCTGGTCTAGCGGGAGGACCGGTGAGCAGTTCTTC
CAWSSGRTGEQFF
>TRBJ2-1|TRBV7-2|.|.
TGTGCCAGCAGCCTGTGGGGGGGCGGTGACAATGAGCAGTTCTTC
CASSLWGGGDNEQFF
>TRBJ1-4|TRBV5-6|.|few
TGTGCCAGCAGCGCGTCCAGGGTTGAAAAACTGTTTTTT
CASSASRVEKLFF
>TRBJ2-7|TRBV11-2|.|.
TGTGCCAGCAGCTTAGGTTTTCAGAGGAGCTCCTACGAGCAGTACTTC
CASSLGFQRSSYEQYF
>TRBJ2-7|TRBV29-1|.|few
TGCAGCGTCGCCCGCGCTGCAGGGTACGAGCAGTACTTC
CSVARAAGYEQYF
>TRBJ2-5|TRBV27|.|.
TGTGCCAGCAGTACGAGGGGCCTCCTTTACAATGAGCAGTACTTC
CASSTRGLLYNEQYF
>TRBJ1-5|TRBV10-3|.|.
TGTGCCATCAGTGAGGGGCTCCTTCAGCCCCAGCATTTT
CAISEGLLQPQHF
>TRBJ1-4|TRBV3-1|.|.
TGTGCCAGCAGCCAGGGGGCTATAGGTGAAAAACTGTTTTTT
CASSQGAIGEKLFF
>TRBJ2-5|TRBV29-1|TRBD1|.
TGCAGCGTTATACAGGGGGTTGGAGAGACCCAGTACTTC
CSVIQGVGETQYF
>TRBJ2-5|TRBV7-3|.|few
TGTGCCAGCAGCCCTCGAAGTGGTCAGACCCAGTACTTC
CASSPRSGQTQYF
>TRBJ2-7|TRBV2|TRBD1|.
TGTGCCACGGGACAGGTAGCGGCCTACGAGCAGTACTTC
CATGQVAAYEQYF
>TRBJ2-5|TRBV4-1|TRBD1|few
TGCGCCAGCAGCCGTACAGGGGGTTTAGAGACCCAGTACTTC
CASSRTGGLETQYF
>TRBJ1-2|TRBV4-3|.|.
TGTGCCAGCAGCCAAGGTCAGGGATTCTATGGCTACACCTTC
CASSQGQGFYGYTF